The text below deals with one TCR beta chain. Assay used: immunoSEQ multiplex PCR; TCRdb lists only in-frame clones, some missing. The table shows under 4,000 clones, with around 73% occurring only once. This CDR3 region has 20 residues. CDR1 is MGHRA, CDR2 YSYEKL, per germline. V shed 0 bases and J 3 bases; nucleotides not matched to a gene: 17. This sample was taken from a study of immune evolution from preneoplasia to lung adenocarcinoma. The TCR sequence derives from a person aged 60-79 years with lung adenocarcinoma. The V gene is TRBV4-1, the J gene TRBJ2-3; TRBD2 aligns across 8 bases. The sample comprised FFPE minimally invasive lung adenocarcinoma tissue. CDR3 nucleotide sequence: TGCGCCAGCAGCCAAGAACCCACTAGCGGATTTTCCGGCCCGACAGATACGCAGTATTTT. Its translation: CASSQEPTSGFSGPTDTQYF.